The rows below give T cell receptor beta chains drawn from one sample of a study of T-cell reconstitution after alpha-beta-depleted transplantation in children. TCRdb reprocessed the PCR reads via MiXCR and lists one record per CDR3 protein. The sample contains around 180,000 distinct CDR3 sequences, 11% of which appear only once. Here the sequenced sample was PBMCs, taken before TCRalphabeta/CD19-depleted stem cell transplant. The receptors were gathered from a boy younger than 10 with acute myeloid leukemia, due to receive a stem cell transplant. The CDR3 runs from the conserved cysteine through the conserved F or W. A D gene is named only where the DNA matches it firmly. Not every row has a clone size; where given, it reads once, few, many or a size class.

CDR3nt: TGCAGCGTTATAGCCTGGAGCTCCTACGAGCAGTACTTC
CDR3aa: CSVIAWSSYEQYF
d_gene: NA
v_gene: TRBV29-1
j_gene: TRBJ2-7
abundance: NA

CDR3nt: TGTGCCAGCAGTTTATCAACGAGCACCGGGGAGCTGTTTTTT
CDR3aa: CASSLSTSTGELFF
d_gene: NA
v_gene: TRBV27
j_gene: TRBJ2-2
abundance: many

CDR3nt: TGTGCCAGCAGCGTAGGGCTAGCGGGAGGGGTCCGAGAGCAGTTCTTC
CDR3aa: CASSVGLAGGVREQFF
d_gene: TRBD2
v_gene: TRBV9
j_gene: TRBJ2-1
abundance: many

CDR3nt: TGTGCCACCAGTGAGGGAGAATATGGCTACACCTTC
CDR3aa: CATSEGEYGYTF
d_gene: NA
v_gene: TRBV15
j_gene: TRBJ1-2
abundance: many

CDR3nt: TGCAGTGCTAGCCCCAGGAGGGATTTCAATCAGCCCCAGCATTTT
CDR3aa: CSASPRRDFNQPQHF
d_gene: NA
v_gene: TRBV20-1
j_gene: TRBJ1-5
abundance: NA

CDR3nt: TGTGCCAGCAGCCAAGCCCCCACCGGGGAGCTGTTTTTT
CDR3aa: CASSQAPTGELFF
d_gene: NA
v_gene: TRBV6-4
j_gene: TRBJ2-2
abundance: many

CDR3nt: TGTGCCAGCAGTTTAGGAACGGATCAAGAGACCCAGTACTTC
CDR3aa: CASSLGTDQETQYF
d_gene: NA
v_gene: TRBV12-3/TRBV12-4
j_gene: TRBJ2-5
abundance: many

CDR3nt: TGCGCCAGCAGCTTGGAGCGGGAGGGCGAAGAGACCCAGTACTTC
CDR3aa: CASSLEREGEETQYF
d_gene: TRBD2
v_gene: TRBV5-1
j_gene: TRBJ2-5
abundance: many

CDR3nt: TGCAGTGCTAGTGCAGGGGCAAACTATGGCGACACCTTC
CDR3aa: CSASAGANYGDTF
d_gene: NA
v_gene: TRBV20-1
j_gene: TRBJ1-2
abundance: NA

CDR3nt: TGTGCCAGCAGTACACCCTTAGCGGGAGGGCCAGGAGATACGCAGTATTTT
CDR3aa: CASSTPLAGGPGDTQYF
d_gene: TRBD2
v_gene: TRBV28
j_gene: TRBJ2-3
abundance: many

CDR3nt: TGCAGTGCCCCCTCCACTAGCGGAAGCTCCTACGAGCAGTACTTC
CDR3aa: CSAPSTSGSSYEQYF
d_gene: TRBD2
v_gene: TRBV20-1
j_gene: TRBJ2-7
abundance: many

CDR3nt: TGCGCCAGCAGCTTGCCCGGCGGAGGTCCCAACAAATCACCCCTCCACTTT
CDR3aa: CASSLPGGGPNKSPLHF
d_gene: NA
v_gene: TRBV5-1
j_gene: TRBJ1-6
abundance: many

CDR3nt: TGTGCCAGCAGCCCTGGCAGACGCAGGCTCCACTTT
CDR3aa: CASSPGRRRLHF
d_gene: NA
v_gene: TRBV28
j_gene: TRBJ1-6
abundance: many

CDR3nt: TGTGCCAGCAGTTGGGGACAGGGGGCTGAAGCTTTCTTT
CDR3aa: CASSWGQGAEAFF
d_gene: TRBD1
v_gene: TRBV27
j_gene: TRBJ1-1
abundance: many

CDR3nt: TGTGCCAGCAGTTTGTGGACAGAGAGTAATGGCTACACCTTC
CDR3aa: CASSLWTESNGYTF
d_gene: NA
v_gene: TRBV28
j_gene: TRBJ1-2
abundance: many

CDR3nt: TGTGCCAGCAGCCCTGCGGGGCCCCAGCATTTT
CDR3aa: CASSPAGPQHF
d_gene: NA
v_gene: TRBV28
j_gene: TRBJ1-5
abundance: many

CDR3nt: TGTGCCAGCAGTTACTCGAAGTCGACTGAAGCTTTCTTT
CDR3aa: CASSYSKSTEAFF
d_gene: NA
v_gene: TRBV6-5
j_gene: TRBJ1-1
abundance: many

CDR3nt: TGCGCCAGCAGCTTCCCGGGACAGGGGACTGAAGCTTTCTTT
CDR3aa: CASSFPGQGTEAFF
d_gene: TRBD1
v_gene: TRBV5-1
j_gene: TRBJ1-1
abundance: many

CDR3nt: TGTGCCAGCAGTTTGGAGGGGCTAAGCAATGAGCAGTTCTTC
CDR3aa: CASSLEGLSNEQFF
d_gene: NA
v_gene: TRBV12-3/TRBV12-4
j_gene: TRBJ2-1
abundance: many

CDR3nt: TGTGCCAGCAGCTTTACTAGCGGGGGCAATGAGCAGTTCTTC
CDR3aa: CASSFTSGGNEQFF
d_gene: TRBD2
v_gene: TRBV11-2
j_gene: TRBJ2-1
abundance: many

CDR3nt: TGCGCCAGCAGCCAAGTCCCGGCAGCCGGTAGGACAGATACGCAGTATTTT
CDR3aa: CASSQVPAAGRTDTQYF
d_gene: NA
v_gene: TRBV4-1
j_gene: TRBJ2-3
abundance: many

CDR3nt: TGCGCCAGCAGTACCTTCACAGATACGCAGTATTTT
CDR3aa: CASSTFTDTQYF
d_gene: NA
v_gene: TRBV5-1
j_gene: TRBJ2-3
abundance: many

CDR3nt: TGCAGTGCTAGTAAGCGGGTTATCACAGATACGCAGTATTTT
CDR3aa: CSASKRVITDTQYF
d_gene: NA
v_gene: TRBV20-1
j_gene: TRBJ2-3
abundance: many

CDR3nt: TGTGCCAGCACCGAAGACCTTTCAACTAATGAAAAACTGTTTTTT
CDR3aa: CASTEDLSTNEKLFF
d_gene: NA
v_gene: TRBV12-3/TRBV12-4
j_gene: TRBJ1-4
abundance: many

CDR3nt: TGTGCCAGCAGTGATCCCACGTCGGTTTACAATGAGCAGTTCTTC
CDR3aa: CASSDPTSVYNEQFF
d_gene: NA
v_gene: TRBV25-1
j_gene: TRBJ2-1
abundance: NA

CDR3nt: TGTGCCAGCAGCTCCCTAGCGGGGGCCCGATCCTCCTACAATGAGCAGTTCTTC
CDR3aa: CASSSLAGARSSYNEQFF
d_gene: TRBD2
v_gene: TRBV11-1
j_gene: TRBJ2-1
abundance: many

CDR3nt: TGCGCCAGCAGCTTCGGTAGCGGGAGGGCAGATACGCAGTATTTT
CDR3aa: CASSFGSGRADTQYF
d_gene: TRBD2
v_gene: TRBV5-1
j_gene: TRBJ2-3
abundance: many

CDR3nt: TGTGCCAGCAGCCCCCAGTCAGCGGGCACTGAAGCTTTCTTT
CDR3aa: CASSPQSAGTEAFF
d_gene: NA
v_gene: TRBV7-9
j_gene: TRBJ1-1
abundance: many

CDR3nt: TGCGCCAGGATTACCCGGAGAGCGGCTGACGAGGACACTGAAGCTTTCTTT
CDR3aa: CARITRRAADEDTEAFF
d_gene: NA
v_gene: TRBV5-1
j_gene: TRBJ1-1
abundance: many

CDR3nt: TGTGCCAGCAGCTTAGAGGGAAATGAGCAGTTCTTC
CDR3aa: CASSLEGNEQFF
d_gene: NA
v_gene: TRBV7-9
j_gene: TRBJ2-1
abundance: medium-sized